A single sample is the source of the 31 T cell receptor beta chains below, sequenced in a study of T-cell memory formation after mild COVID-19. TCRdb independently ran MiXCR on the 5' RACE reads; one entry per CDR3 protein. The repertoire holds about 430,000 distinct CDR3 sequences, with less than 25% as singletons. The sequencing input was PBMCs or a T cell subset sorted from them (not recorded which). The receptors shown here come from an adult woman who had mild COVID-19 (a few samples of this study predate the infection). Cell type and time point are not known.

In nucleotides, the CDR3 is TGTGCCAGCAGCGTAGCTCAGCAGCCAGCAACTAATGAAAAACTGTTTTTT. Its translation: CASSVAQQPATNEKLFF. This sequence joins TRBV9 and TRBJ1-4, with D hard to call. Germline V CDR1 and CDR2: SGDLS, YYNGEE. Trimming pared 0 bases from V and 0 bases from J, leaving 12 bases between. The CDR3 loop spans 17 amino acids.

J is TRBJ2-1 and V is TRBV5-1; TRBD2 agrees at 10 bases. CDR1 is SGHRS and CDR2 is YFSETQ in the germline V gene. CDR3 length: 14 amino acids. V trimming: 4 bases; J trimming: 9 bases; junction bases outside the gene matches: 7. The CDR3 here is CASSPGEREGEQFF. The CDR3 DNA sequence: TGCGCCAGCAGCCCGGGGGAGCGGGAGGGTGAGCAGTTCTTC.

CDR3 DNA: TGTGCCAGCAGCATTAGCGGGAGGGCAAACATTCAGTACTTC. It specifies CASSISGRANIQYF. V and J are TRBV28 and TRBJ2-4, with 11 positions matching TRBD2. Germline-derived CDR1 and CDR2 are MDHEN and SYDVKM. V lost 6 bases and J lost 6; bases outside the gene matches: 4. This CDR3 region has 14 residues.

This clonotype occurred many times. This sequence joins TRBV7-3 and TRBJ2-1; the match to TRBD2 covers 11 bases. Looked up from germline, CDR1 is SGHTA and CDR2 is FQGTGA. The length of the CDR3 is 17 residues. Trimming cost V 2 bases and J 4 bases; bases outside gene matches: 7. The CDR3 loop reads CASSLHSASGGYNEQFF. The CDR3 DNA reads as TGTGCCAGCAGCTTACATTCGGCTAGCGGGGGGTACAATGAGCAGTTCTTC.

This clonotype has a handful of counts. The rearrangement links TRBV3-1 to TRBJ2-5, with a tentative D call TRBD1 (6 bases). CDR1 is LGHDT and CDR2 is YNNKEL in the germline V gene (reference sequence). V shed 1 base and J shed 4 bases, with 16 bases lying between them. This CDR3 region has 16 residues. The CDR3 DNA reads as TGTGCCAGCAGCCAAGCAGACACAGGGTCGGGAGAGACCCAGTACTTC. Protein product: CASSQADTGSGETQYF.

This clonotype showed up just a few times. The CDR3 DNA is TGCGCCAGCAGCCAAGTACCTGGGGAGGCCAATGAGCAGTTCTTC. Encoded protein: CASSQVPGEANEQFF. The chain links TRBV4-1 to TRBJ2-1, with D possibly TRBD2 on 6 matching bases. CDR3 length equals 15 residues. Germline values: CDR1 MGHRA, CDR2 YSYEKL. V lost 1 base, J lost 6 bases, and 13 bases lay in between.

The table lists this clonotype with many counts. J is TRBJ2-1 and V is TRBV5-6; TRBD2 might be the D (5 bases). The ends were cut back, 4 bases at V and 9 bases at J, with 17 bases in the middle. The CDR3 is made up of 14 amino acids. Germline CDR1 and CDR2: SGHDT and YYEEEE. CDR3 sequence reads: CASSAGSSLVEQFF. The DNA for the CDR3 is TGTGCCAGCAGCGCGGGTAGCAGTCTGGTTGAGCAGTTCTTC.

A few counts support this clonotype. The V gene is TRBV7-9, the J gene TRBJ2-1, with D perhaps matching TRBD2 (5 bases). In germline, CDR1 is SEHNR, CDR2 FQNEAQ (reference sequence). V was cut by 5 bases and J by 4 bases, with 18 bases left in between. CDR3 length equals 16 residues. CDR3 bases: TGTGCCAGCAGCAGACCCGGGCCAAGAGGGTACAATGAGCAGTTCTTC. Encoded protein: CASSRPGPRGYNEQFF.

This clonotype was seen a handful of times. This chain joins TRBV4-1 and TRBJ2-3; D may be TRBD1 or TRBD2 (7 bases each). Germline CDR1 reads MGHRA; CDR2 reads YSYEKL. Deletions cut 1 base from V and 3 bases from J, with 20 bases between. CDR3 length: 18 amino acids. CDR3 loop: CASSQVLSGRGPTDTQYF. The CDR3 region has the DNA TGCGCCAGCAGCCAAGTCCTAAGTGGGAGGGGGCCTACAGATACGCAGTATTTT.

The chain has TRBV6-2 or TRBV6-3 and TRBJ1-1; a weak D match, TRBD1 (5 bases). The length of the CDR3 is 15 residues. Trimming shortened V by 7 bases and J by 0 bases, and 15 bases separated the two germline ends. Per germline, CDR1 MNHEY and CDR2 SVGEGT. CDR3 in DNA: TGTGCCAGCATCATTACCGGGGGGTTGAACACTGAAGCTTTCTTT. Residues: CASIITGGLNTEAFF.

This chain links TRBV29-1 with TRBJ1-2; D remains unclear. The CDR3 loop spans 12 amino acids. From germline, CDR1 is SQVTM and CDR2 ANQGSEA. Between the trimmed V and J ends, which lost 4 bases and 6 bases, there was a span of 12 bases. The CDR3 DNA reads TGCAGCGTTGTAGGTTATCGCGATGGCTACACCTTC. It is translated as CSVVGYRDGYTF.

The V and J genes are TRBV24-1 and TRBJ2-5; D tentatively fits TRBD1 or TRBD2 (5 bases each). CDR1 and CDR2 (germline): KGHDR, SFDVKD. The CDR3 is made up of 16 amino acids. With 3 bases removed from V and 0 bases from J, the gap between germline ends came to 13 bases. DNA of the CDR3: TGTGCCACCAGTGATCAGGGAGTTTGGGACCAAGAGACCCAGTACTTC. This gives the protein CATSDQGVWDQETQYF.

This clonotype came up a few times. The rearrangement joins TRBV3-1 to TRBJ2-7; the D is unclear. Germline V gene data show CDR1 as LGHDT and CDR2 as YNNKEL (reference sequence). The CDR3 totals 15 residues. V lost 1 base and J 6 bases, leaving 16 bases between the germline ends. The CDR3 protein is CASSQVLVPRGEQYF. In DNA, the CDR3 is TGTGCCAGCAGCCAAGTGCTAGTTCCACGTGGCGAGCAGTACTTC.

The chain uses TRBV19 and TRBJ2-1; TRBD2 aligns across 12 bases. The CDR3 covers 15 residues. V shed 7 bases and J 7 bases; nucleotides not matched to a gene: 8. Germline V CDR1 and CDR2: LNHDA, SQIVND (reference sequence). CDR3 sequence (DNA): TGTGCCAGTACCCCCGGACTAGCGGGGCAGAATGAGCAGTTCTTC. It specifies CASTPGLAGQNEQFF.

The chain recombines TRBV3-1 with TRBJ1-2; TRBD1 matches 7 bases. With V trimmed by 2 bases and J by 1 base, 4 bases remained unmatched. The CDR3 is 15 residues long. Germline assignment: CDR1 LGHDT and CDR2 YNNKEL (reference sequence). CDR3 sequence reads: CASSQISGGNYGYTF. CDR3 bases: TGTGCCAGCAGCCAAATATCAGGGGGTAACTATGGCTACACCTTC.

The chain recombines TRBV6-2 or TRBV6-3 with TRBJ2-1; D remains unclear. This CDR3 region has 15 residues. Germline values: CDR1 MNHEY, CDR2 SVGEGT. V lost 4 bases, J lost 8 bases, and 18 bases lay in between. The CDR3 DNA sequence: TGTGCCAGCAGTTCTGCACGCAACCAGGTCGATGAGCAGTTCTTC. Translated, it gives CASSSARNQVDEQFF.

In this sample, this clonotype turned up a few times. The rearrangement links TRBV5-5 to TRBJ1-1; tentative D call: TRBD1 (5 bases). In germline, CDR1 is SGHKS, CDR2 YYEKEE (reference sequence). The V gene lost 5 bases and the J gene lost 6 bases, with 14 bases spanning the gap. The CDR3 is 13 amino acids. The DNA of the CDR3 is TGTGCCAGCAGTCCCCCGGGGGGGGCTGAAGCTTTCTTT. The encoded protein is CASSPPGGAEAFF.

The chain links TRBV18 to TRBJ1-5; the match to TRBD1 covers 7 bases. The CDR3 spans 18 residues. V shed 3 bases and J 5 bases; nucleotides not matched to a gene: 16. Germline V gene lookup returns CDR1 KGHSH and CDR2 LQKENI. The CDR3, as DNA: TGTGCCAGCTCACCCGCCCCTGCGGGACAGACCGACGATCAGCCCCAGCATTTT. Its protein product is CASSPAPAGQTDDQPQHF.

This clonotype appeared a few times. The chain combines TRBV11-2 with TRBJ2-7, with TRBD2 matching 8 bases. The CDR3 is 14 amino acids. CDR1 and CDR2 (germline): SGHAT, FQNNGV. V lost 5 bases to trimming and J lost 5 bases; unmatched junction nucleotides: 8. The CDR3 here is CASSPSGSVNEQYF. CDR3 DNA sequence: TGTGCCAGCAGCCCGAGCGGGAGTGTTAACGAGCAGTACTTC. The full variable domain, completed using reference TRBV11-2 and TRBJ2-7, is EAGVAQSPRYKIIEKRQSVAFWCNPISGHATLYWYQQILGQGPKLLIQFQNNGVVDDSQLPKDRFSAERLKGVDSTLKIQPAKLEDSAVYLCASSPSGSVNEQYFGPGTRLTVT.

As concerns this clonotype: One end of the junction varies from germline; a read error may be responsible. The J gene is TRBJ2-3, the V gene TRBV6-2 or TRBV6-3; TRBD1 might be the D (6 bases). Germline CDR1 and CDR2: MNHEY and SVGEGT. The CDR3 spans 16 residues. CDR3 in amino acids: CASSYSHLRGIDTQYF. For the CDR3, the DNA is TGTGCCAGCAGCTACTCACACCTGAGGGGGATAGATACGCAGTATTTT.

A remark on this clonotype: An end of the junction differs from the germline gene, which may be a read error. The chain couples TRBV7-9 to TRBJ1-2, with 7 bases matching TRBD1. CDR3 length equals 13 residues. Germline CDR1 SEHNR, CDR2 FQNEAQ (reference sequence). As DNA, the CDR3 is TGTGCCAGCCCCGTAGAGGGGGCAACCTTTCTGAGCTTC. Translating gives CASPVEGATFLSF.

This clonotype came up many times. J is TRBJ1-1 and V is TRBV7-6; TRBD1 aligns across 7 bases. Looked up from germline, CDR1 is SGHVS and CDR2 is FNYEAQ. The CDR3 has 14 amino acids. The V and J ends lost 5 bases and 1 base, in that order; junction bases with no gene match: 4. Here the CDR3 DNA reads TGTGCCAGCAGCGCCAGACAGGGGAACACTGAAGCTTTCTTT. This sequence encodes CASSARQGNTEAFF.

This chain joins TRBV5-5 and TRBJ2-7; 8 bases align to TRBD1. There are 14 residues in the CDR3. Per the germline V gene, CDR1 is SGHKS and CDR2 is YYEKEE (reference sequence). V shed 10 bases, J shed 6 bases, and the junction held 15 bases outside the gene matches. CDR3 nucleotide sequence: TGTGCCTGTACTCCGGAGGACAGGGCGGGCGAGCAGTACTTC. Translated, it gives CACTPEDRAGEQYF. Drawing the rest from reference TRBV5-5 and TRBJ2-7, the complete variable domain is DAGVTQSPTHLIKTRGQQVTLRCSPISGHKSVSWYQQVLGQGPQFIFQYYEKEERGRGNFPDRFSARQFPNYSSELNVNALLLGDSALYLCACTPEDRAGEQYFGPGTRLTVT.

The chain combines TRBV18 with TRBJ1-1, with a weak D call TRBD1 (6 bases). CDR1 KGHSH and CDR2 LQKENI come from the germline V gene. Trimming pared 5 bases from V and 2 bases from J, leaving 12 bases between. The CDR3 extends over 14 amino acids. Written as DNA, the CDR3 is TGTGCCAGCTCAGCAGGGGCGGGTAACACTGAAGCTTTCTTT. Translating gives CASSAGAGNTEAFF.

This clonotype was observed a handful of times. This chain's CDR3 is CASSQDRGRDTQYF. The CDR3 coding sequence is TGCGCCAGCAGCCAAGATAGGGGGAGAGATACGCAGTATTTT. The rearrangement uses TRBV4-3 and TRBJ2-3, with D perhaps TRBD1 (6 bases). The CDR3 has 14 amino acids. Germline lookup yields CDR1 LGHNA and CDR2 YSLEER. Trimming took 0 bases from V and 5 from J, leaving 9 bases between them.

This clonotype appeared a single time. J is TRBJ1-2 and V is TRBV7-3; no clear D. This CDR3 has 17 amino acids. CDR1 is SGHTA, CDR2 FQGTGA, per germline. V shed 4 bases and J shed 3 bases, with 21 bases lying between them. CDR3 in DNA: TGTGCCAGCAGCTCAGTTGGTAGGGCAGTCGTGGACTATGGCTACACCTTC. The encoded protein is CASSSVGRAVVDYGYTF.

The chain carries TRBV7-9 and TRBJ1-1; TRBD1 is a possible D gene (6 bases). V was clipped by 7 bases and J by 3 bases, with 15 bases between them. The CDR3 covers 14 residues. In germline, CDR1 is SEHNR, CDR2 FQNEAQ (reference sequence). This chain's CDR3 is CASTPTGWDTEAFF. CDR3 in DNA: TGTGCCAGCACCCCGACAGGATGGGACACTGAAGCTTTCTTT.

The CDR3 loop is CASSPASGENTGELFF. CDR3 in DNA: TGTGCCAGCAGCCCGGCTAGCGGGGAAAACACCGGGGAGCTGTTTTTT. The rearrangement joins TRBV4-2 to TRBJ2-2; 9 bases match TRBD2. V lost 4 bases to trimming and J lost 2 bases; unmatched junction nucleotides: 5. Germline V gives CDR1 LGHNA, CDR2 YNFKEQ. The CDR3 length is 16 residues.

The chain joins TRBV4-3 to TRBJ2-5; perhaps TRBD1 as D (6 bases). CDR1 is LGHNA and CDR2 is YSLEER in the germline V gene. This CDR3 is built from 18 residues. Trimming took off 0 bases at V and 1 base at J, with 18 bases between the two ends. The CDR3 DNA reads TGCGCCAGCAGCCAAGATCTAATTTATGACAGGCCCCAAGAGACCCAGTACTTC. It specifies CASSQDLIYDRPQETQYF.

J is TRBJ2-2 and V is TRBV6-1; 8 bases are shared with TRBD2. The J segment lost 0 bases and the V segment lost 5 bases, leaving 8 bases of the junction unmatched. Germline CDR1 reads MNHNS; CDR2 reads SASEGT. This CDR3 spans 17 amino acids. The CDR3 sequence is CASSLITSGANTGELFF. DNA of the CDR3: TGTGCCAGCAGTCTAATTACTAGCGGAGCGAACACCGGGGAGCTGTTTTTT.

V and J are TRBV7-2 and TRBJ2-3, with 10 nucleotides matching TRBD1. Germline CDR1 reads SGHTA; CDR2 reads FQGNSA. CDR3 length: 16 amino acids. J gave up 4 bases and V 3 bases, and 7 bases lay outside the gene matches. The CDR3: CASSLTGGLFPDTQYF. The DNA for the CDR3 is TGTGCCAGCAGCTTGACAGGGGGCTTGTTCCCAGATACGCAGTATTTT.